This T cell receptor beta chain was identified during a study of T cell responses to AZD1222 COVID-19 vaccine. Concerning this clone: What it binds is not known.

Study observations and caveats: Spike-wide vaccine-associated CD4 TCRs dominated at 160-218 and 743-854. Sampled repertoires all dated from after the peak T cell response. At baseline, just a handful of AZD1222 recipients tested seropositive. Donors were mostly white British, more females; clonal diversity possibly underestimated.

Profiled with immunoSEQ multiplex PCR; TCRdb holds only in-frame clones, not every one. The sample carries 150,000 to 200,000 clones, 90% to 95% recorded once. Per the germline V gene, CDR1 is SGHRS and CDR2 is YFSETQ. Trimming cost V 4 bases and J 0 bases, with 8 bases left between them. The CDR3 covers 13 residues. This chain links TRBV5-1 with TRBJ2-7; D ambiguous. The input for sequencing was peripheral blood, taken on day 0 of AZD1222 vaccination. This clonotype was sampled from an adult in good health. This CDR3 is CASSLGSSYEQYF. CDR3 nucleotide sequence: TGCGCCAGCAGCCTGGGAAGCTCCTACGAGCAGTACTTC.